This TCR beta chain was captured in a study of monozygotic twins with inflammatory bowel disease. One entry per CDR3 protein, without DNA, is what TCRdb gives after re-calling the 5' RACE reads. The sample data list more than 350,000 distinct CDR3 sequences. The CDR3 is 16 residues long. Germline V gene lookup returns CDR1 SQVTM and CDR2 ANQGSEA. Material for sequencing was blood. This chain links TRBV29-1 with TRBJ1-4. The receptor was derived from a human donor with ulcerative colitis or Crohn's disease, or a healthy co-twin of an affected twin (not recorded which). The CDR3 sequence: CSVRTLSSGRDEKLFF.